The 32 T cell receptor beta chains given below trace back to one sample, sequenced in a study of T cells in Graves' hyperthyroidism and ophthalmopathy. The TCR beta CDR3 regions underwent amplification using RNA transcripts as the source. First-round RT-PCR of the TCR CDR3 relied on the HTBI primer set. MiXCR, applied by TCRdb to the multiplex PCR reads, yields one record per CDR3 protein. Of over 700,000 distinct CDR3 sequences in the sample, 30% to 40% were seen once. The source material was blood. The receptor set was obtained from a middle-aged woman with Graves' hyperthyroidism.

This clonotype has at least ten counts. This chain links TRBV19 with TRBJ1-2, with D possibly TRBD1 on 6 matching bases. The length of the CDR3 is 16 residues. V lost 5 bases and J lost 2, with 18 bases in between. Germline loops: CDR1 LNHDA, CDR2 SQIVND (reference sequence). In DNA, the CDR3 is TGTGCCAGTAGTTCCCGTTGGACAGATCAAAACTATGGCTACACCTTC. As protein: CASSSRWTDQNYGYTF.

This clonotype was counted at least ten times. The rearrangement links TRBV12-3 or TRBV12-4 to TRBJ2-5; D call uncertain. The CDR3 sequence is 14 residues long. Deletions cut 2 bases from V and 5 bases from J, with 12 bases between. The CDR3 sequence is CASSLKGKGETQYF. CDR3 sequence (DNA): TGTGCCAGCAGTTTAAAGGGAAAAGGGGAGACCCAGTACTTC.

V is TRBV6-6 and J is TRBJ1-5; D possibly corresponds to TRBD1 (5 bases). CDR3 size: 15 residues. The V end lost 3 bases, the J end lost 7 bases, and 16 bases lay between the germline ends. Germline lookup yields CDR1 MNHNY and CDR2 SVGAGI (reference sequence). CDR3 residues: CASSYGQGEGQPQHF. The CDR3 nucleotides are TGTGCCAGCAGTTATGGGCAGGGAGAAGGGCAGCCCCAGCATTTT.

This rearrangement joins TRBV6-5 to TRBJ2-6, with D perhaps TRBD1 or TRBD2 (6 bases each). Germline CDR1 reads MNHEY; CDR2 reads SVGAGI. V was trimmed by 6 bases and J by 4 bases, leaving 16 bases between them. This CDR3 comprises 16 residues. CDR3 protein: CASSPSWGAGANVLTF. The CDR3 nucleotides read TGTGCCAGCAGCCCTAGCTGGGGGGCCGGGGCCAACGTCCTGACTTTC.

As regards this clonotype: This may stem from a read error, because a much larger clone lies one nucleotide away. The V gene is TRBV24-1, the J gene TRBJ1-2; D gene ambiguous. The CDR3 length is 13 residues. Germline CDR1 and CDR2: KGHDR and SFDVKD. V was cut by 11 bases and J by 5 bases, with 17 bases left in between. CDR3: CAITSGRDYGYTF. CDR3 bases: TGTGCCATCACCTCCGGACGGGATTATGGCTACACCTTC.

The V call is TRBV14, the J call TRBJ1-5; 9 nucleotides align to TRBD1. The CDR3 has 16 residues. J was trimmed by 5 bases and V by 4 bases; bases with no gene match: 9. Looked up from germline, CDR1 is SGHDN and CDR2 is FVKESK. The CDR3 nucleotides read TGTGCCAGCAGCCCCTGGACAGGGGAAAGGGATCAGCCCCAGCATTTT. Amino acids: CASSPWTGERDQPQHF.

CDR3 bases: TGTGCCAGCAGCCAAGACACGGGACGGTCAACTAATGAAAAACTGTTTTTT. Translated: CASSQDTGRSTNEKLFF. The chain has TRBV4-2 and TRBJ1-4, with a possible D match to TRBD1 (5 bases). Germline V gene data show CDR1 as LGHNA and CDR2 as YNFKEQ. Trimming shortened V by 0 bases and J by 0 bases, and 11 bases separated the two germline ends. CDR3 length equals 17 residues.

About this clonotype: This likely comes from a read error, as the CDR3 has no conserved phenylalanine or tryptophan at its end. This CDR3 reads CVTQGNTGELFL. DNA of the CDR3: TGTGTTACACAGGGGAACACCGGGGAGCTGTTTCTT. This chain connects TRBV7-9 to TRBJ2-2; TRBD1 is a possible D gene (6 bases). The CDR3 totals 12 residues. CDR1 SEHNR and CDR2 FQNEAQ come from the germline V gene (reference sequence).

The DNA for the CDR3 is TGTGCCAGCAGCGCCGGGACAGGGGGGTTTGGGGAGCAGTACTTC. Translated, it gives CASSAGTGGFGEQYF. The V and J genes are TRBV5-8 and TRBJ2-7; TRBD1 matches 11 bases. CDR3 length: 15 residues. Looked up from germline, CDR1 is SGHTS and CDR2 is YDEGEE. Germline trimming cut 4 bases from V and 7 bases from J; bases unmatched to any gene: 10. The full variable domain, its missing parts supplied by reference TRBV5-8 and TRBJ2-7, is EAGVTQSPTHLIKTRGQQATLRCSPISGHTSVYWYQQALGLGLQFLLWYDEGEERNRGNFPPRFSGRQFPNYSSELNVNALELEDSALYLCASSAGTGGFGEQYFGPGTRLTVT.

For this clonotype: Since a much larger clone is just one base distant, this may be a read error. V gene TRBV10-3 combines with J gene TRBJ1-2; D is perhaps TRBD1 (5 bases). The CDR3 runs 13 residues. CDR1 is ENHRY and CDR2 is SYGVKD in the germline V gene. V lost 10 bases and J 6 bases, leaving 18 bases between the germline ends. The CDR3 coding sequence is TGTGCCAGCAGGCCCGGGACGGCCCATGGCTACACCTTC. Translation: CASRPGTAHGYTF.

This clonotype was seen ten or more times. The CDR3 DNA sequence: TGTGCCAGCAGTTTGGGGGGTAGCGTCTATGGCTACACCTTC. This codes for CASSLGGSVYGYTF. The rearrangement links TRBV7-9 to TRBJ1-2; possibly TRBD1 for D (5 bases). This CDR3 spans 14 amino acids. V shed 6 bases and J shed 4 bases, with 15 bases lying between them. CDR1 is SEHNR and CDR2 is FQNEAQ in the germline V gene (reference sequence). The full variable domain, rest sourced from reference TRBV7-9 and TRBJ1-2, is DTGVSQNPRHKITKRGQNVTFRCDPISEHNRLYWYRQTLGQGPEFLTYFQNEAQLEKSRLLSDRFSAERPKGSFSTLEIQRTEQGDSAMYLCASSLGGSVYGYTFGSGTRLTVV.

As concerns this clonotype: A much larger clone sits a single nucleotide away, making a read error possible. V usage is TRBV20-1 and J usage is TRBJ2-7; 9 bases line up with TRBD2. Gene TRBJ2-1 matches the end of the DNA better, so the J call may be wrong. CDR3 length equals 14 residues. The germline gives CDR1 DFQATT, CDR2 SNEGSKA (reference sequence). CDR3 DNA: TGCAGTGCTATAAAAGCGGGAGGTAGTTGGGAGCAGTTCTTC. Translated: CSAIKAGGSWEQFF.

The CDR3 protein is CASNSRGGLDTF. The CDR3 DNA is TGCGCCAGCAACTCGCGGGGGGGCCTGGACACCTTC. The chain recombines TRBV5-1 with TRBJ1-2, with TRBD1 as a possible D gene (6 bases). V shed 6 bases and J shed 12 bases, with 18 bases lying between them. CDR3 size: 12 residues. Germline CDR1 reads SGHRS; CDR2 reads YFSETQ.

This clonotype was detected many times. The chain links TRBV5-6 to TRBJ1-2, with TRBD1 identical over 7 bases. The V gene's germline CDR1 is SGHDT and CDR2 YYEEEE. Germline trimming cut 5 bases from V and 3 bases from J; bases unmatched to any gene: 4. This CDR3 has 13 residues. The CDR3 loop is CASRPGQYYGYTF. In DNA, the CDR3 is TGTGCCAGCAGGCCGGGACAGTACTATGGCTACACCTTC.

In this sample, this clonotype turned up a few times. The chain employs TRBV28 and TRBJ2-5; D might be TRBD1 (5 bases). This CDR3 spans 14 amino acids. Germline V gene sequence: CDR1 MDHEN, CDR2 SYDVKM. V lost 4 bases and J lost 6, with 15 bases in between. CDR3 region: CASSYTTDSKTQYF. The CDR3 DNA sequence: TGTGCCAGCAGTTACACGACAGACTCAAAGACCCAGTACTTC.

V gene TRBV6-1 combines with J gene TRBJ2-7, with D maybe TRBD2 (6 bases). V was pared by 3 bases and J by 3 bases, with 12 bases between. The CDR3 totals 14 residues. Germline V gene lookup returns CDR1 MNHNS and CDR2 SASEGT. The chain's CDR3 is CASSEFGGDYEQYF. CDR3 DNA: TGTGCCAGCAGTGAGTTTGGAGGGGACTACGAGCAGTACTTC.

This clonotype was detected only once. The chain recombines TRBV19 with TRBJ2-2; D is uncertain. Germline values: CDR1 LNHDA, CDR2 SQIVND (reference sequence). This CDR3 has 11 amino acids. The CDR3 DNA reads as TGTGCAACCGGCGGAAACGGGGAGCTGTTTTTT. It translates to CATGGNGELFF. The full variable domain, with the rest looked up from reference TRBV19 and TRBJ2-2, is DGGITQSPKYLFRKEGQNVTLSCEQNLNHDAMYWYRQDPGQGLRLIYYSQIVNDFQKGDIAEGYSVSREKKESFPLTVTSAQKNPTAFYLCATGGNGELFFGEGSRLTVL.

Comment on this clonotype: This sequence may be a read error, since a much larger clone differs from it by one base. This chain links TRBV7-8 with TRBJ1-6, with D perhaps TRBD1 (6 bases). Germline assignment: CDR1 SGHVS and CDR2 FQNEAQ. V dropped 1 base and J dropped 6 bases, with 13 bases sitting between them. The CDR3 runs 16 residues. The CDR3 region is CASSLGHRAPNSPLHF. In DNA, the CDR3 is TGTGCCAGCAGCTTAGGCCACAGGGCACCTAATTCACCCCTCCACTTT.

Concerning this clonotype: The junction and the germline gene differ at one end; a read error may be behind it. The rearrangement links TRBV25-1 to TRBJ1-1; TRBD1 agrees at 8 bases. This CDR3 region has 16 residues. Per germline, CDR1 MGHDK and CDR2 SYGVNS. For the CDR3, the DNA is TGTGCCAGCAGTCTGGGACAGGAGATTATGAACACTGGAGCTTTCTTT. It is translated as CASSLGQEIMNTGAFF. Together with reference TRBV25-1 and TRBJ1-1, the CDR3 gives the full variable domain: EADIYQTPRYLVIGTGKKITLECSQTMGHDKMYWYQQDPGMELHLIHYSYGVNSTEKGDLSSESTVSRIRTEHFPLTLESARPSHTSQYLCASSLGQEIMNTGAFFGQGTRLTVV.

V and J are TRBV7-9 and TRBJ1-5, with 8 bases that match TRBD1. CDR3 size: 16 residues. The germline V gene has CDR1 SEHNR and CDR2 FQNEAQ (reference sequence). With 5 bases clipped from V and 0 bases from J, the junction kept 6 bases outside the gene matches. CDR3 in amino acids: CASSIGQGNSNQPQHF. The CDR3, as DNA: TGTGCCAGCAGCATAGGACAGGGAAATAGCAATCAGCCCCAGCATTTT.

The J gene is TRBJ2-3, the V gene TRBV24-1, with TRBD2 matching 8 bases. Germline CDR1 is KGHDR and CDR2 is SFDVKD. The V gene end was trimmed by 9 bases and the J gene end by 2 bases; junction bases not matched to a gene: 12. CDR3 size: 16 residues. CDR3 sequence (DNA): TGTGCCACCGAGGGACGTCGGGGGGGCCTCACAGATACGCAGTATTTT. Amino acid sequence: CATEGRRGGLTDTQYF.

In its sample, this clonotype was seen many times. This chain connects TRBV9 to TRBJ2-2; no reliable D call. Germline-derived CDR1 and CDR2 are SGDLS and YYNGEE. Trimming took off 0 bases at V and 4 bases at J, with 4 bases between the two ends. The CDR3 has 13 residues. The CDR3 DNA reads TGTGCCAGCAGCGTAGCAGCCACCGGGGAGCTGTTTTTT. Amino acids: CASSVAATGELFF. The entire variable domain, with the rest obtained from reference TRBV9 and TRBJ2-2, is as follows: DSGVTQTPKHLITATGQRVTLRCSPRSGDLSVYWYQQSLDQGLQFLIQYYNGEERAKGNILERFSAQQFPDLHSELNLSSLELGDSALYFCASSVAATGELFFGEGSRLTVL.

V is TRBV29-1 and J is TRBJ2-2; D gene uncertain. The CDR3 consists of 15 residues. The germline gives CDR1 SQVTM, CDR2 ANQGSEA. V was clipped by 5 bases and J by 1 base, with 14 bases between them. The CDR3, as DNA: TGCAGCGTTAAAATTTGGGCACAGAACACCGGGGAGCTGTTTTTT. Translation: CSVKIWAQNTGELFF.

V gene TRBV15 combines with J gene TRBJ2-3, with a possible D match to TRBD1 (6 bases). Germline CDR1 LNHNV, CDR2 YYDKDF (reference sequence). Trimming removed 0 bases from V and 10 bases from J, with 11 bases in between. The CDR3 covers 13 residues. The CDR3 bases are TGTGCCACCAGCAGAGATTCCGCAGGGGCGCAGTATTTT. Translation gives CATSRDSAGAQYF.

There are many counts of this clonotype. The chain has TRBV19 and TRBJ1-2, with D unclear. Germline V gene data show CDR1 as LNHDA and CDR2 as SQIVND (reference sequence). The CDR3 totals 12 residues. CDR3 DNA sequence: TGTGCAACTTCGGAAGTTCAGTATGGCTACACCTTC. Its translation is CATSEVQYGYTF.

In this sample, this clonotype turned up many times. V is TRBV7-9 and J is TRBJ2-5; D remains unclear. Between the trimmed V and J ends, which lost 4 bases and 0 bases, there was a span of 12 bases. This CDR3 is built from 15 residues. CDR1 is SEHNR, CDR2 FQNEAQ, per germline (reference sequence). This CDR3 is CASSSPLKNQETQYF. The CDR3 DNA is TGTGCCAGCAGCTCCCCCTTGAAGAACCAAGAGACCCAGTACTTC. Full variable domain (rest looked up from reference TRBV7-9 and TRBJ2-5): DTGVSQNPRHKITKRGQNVTFRCDPISEHNRLYWYRQTLGQGPEFLTYFQNEAQLEKSRLLSDRFSAERPKGSFSTLEIQRTEQGDSAMYLCASSSPLKNQETQYFGPGTRLLVL.

As for this clonotype: This CDR3 is missing its conserved last phenylalanine or tryptophan, likely due to a read error. This chain uses TRBV6-5 with TRBJ1-6; D uncertain. CDR1 MNHEY and CDR2 SVGAGI come from the germline V gene. CDR3 length equals 12 residues. V was cut by 3 bases and J by 7 bases, with 4 bases left in between. The CDR3 protein is CASSYSNSPLHS. The CDR3 nucleotides are TGTGCCAGCAGTTATAGCAATTCACCCCTCCACTCT.

About this clonotype itself: One end of the junction is discordant with germline, which a read error may explain. The chain joins TRBV5-4 to TRBJ2-5; 15 bases are a match to TRBD2. Per germline, CDR1 SGHNT and CDR2 YYREEE (reference sequence). The CDR3 spans 16 residues. In DNA, the CDR3 is TGCGCCAGCAGTGAGGGACTAGCGGGAGGAGGAGAGACCCAGTACTTC. Amino acid sequence: CASSEGLAGGGETQYF.

This clonotype was seen more than once but under ten times. J is TRBJ1-2 and V is TRBV4-3; D unresolved. The V end lost 0 bases, the J end lost 4 bases, and 15 bases lay between the germline ends. Germline CDR1 is LGHNA and CDR2 is YSLEER. The CDR3 runs to 16 residues. CDR3 DNA: TGCGCCAGCAGCCAAGAAAAGACTGGGAGGTCCTATGGCTACACCTTC. Its translation is CASSQEKTGRSYGYTF.

The V call is TRBV20-1, the J call TRBJ2-5; TRBD2 is a possible D gene (6 bases). In germline, CDR1 is DFQATT, CDR2 SNEGSKA (reference sequence). This CDR3 is built from 14 residues. The V end lost 5 bases, the J end lost 7 bases, and 20 bases lay between the germline ends. The CDR3, as DNA: TGCAGTGCTTGTACTCCGCTAGCCGGGGGGACCCAGTACTTC. This encodes CSACTPLAGGTQYF.

The chain combines TRBV24-1 with TRBJ2-1; 9 nucleotides match TRBD2. The junction had 2 bases not matched to a gene; V was cut back by 6 bases and J by 6 bases. The CDR3 runs 13 residues. CDR1 and CDR2 (germline): KGHDR, SFDVKD. The DNA of the CDR3 is TGTGCCACCAGTCATAGCGGGAGCAATGAGCAGTTCTTC. Translated, it gives CATSHSGSNEQFF.

The CDR3 DNA reads TGTGCCAGCAAGACAGGTCTTATAAACACTGAAGCTTTCTTT. This translates into CASKTGLINTEAFF. The V call is TRBV11-2, the J call TRBJ1-1; possible D gene TRBD1, 6 bases. V dropped 7 bases and J dropped 2 bases, with 14 bases sitting between them. The CDR3 sequence is 14 residues long. Germline V gene lookup returns CDR1 SGHAT and CDR2 FQNNGV.